Reported below is one T cell receptor (beta chain). Trimming stripped 4 bases from V and 6 bases from J, with 13 bases between. In germline, CDR1 is MNHNY, CDR2 SVGAGI (reference sequence). This CDR3 region has 14 residues. This sample is drawn from a study of cytomegalovirus exposure and HLA in healthy donors. The study ran its PCR with 60 Vbeta and 13 Jbeta primers. Some clones are missing from TCRdb's copy, which holds only in-frame ones; the method was immunoSEQ multiplex PCR. The table lists around 110,000 clones, 9% to 10% of them singletons, with 2.5% to 3.5% in the top ten. The source of this sequence is a young man in good health and CMV-seronegative. The specimen was PBMCs. This chain connects TRBV6-6 to TRBJ2-1; possibly TRBD1 for D (8 bases). The CDR3 sequence is CASSSQGGLNEQFF. The CDR3 bases are TGTGCCAGCAGTTCACAGGGGGGGCTCAATGAGCAGTTCTTC.